The present T cell receptor (beta chain) was sequenced within a study of cytomegalovirus exposure and HLA in healthy donors. For this clone: Its target is unknown.

Germline values: CDR1 LGHNA, CDR2 YSLEER. The CDR3 contains 16 residues. Trimming stripped 0 bases from V and 0 bases from J, with 10 bases between. With 60 Vbeta and 13 Jbeta primers, the PCR was carried out. Profiled with immunoSEQ multiplex PCR; TCRdb holds only in-frame clones, not every one. The data hold 80,000 or so clones, with around 70% observed a single time. Study conclusions and caveats: Per a prior analysis, the majority of TCR beta V segments were productive roughly 90% or roughly 30% of the time. Diagnosis of cytomegalovirus status made by the classifier reportedly showed high specificity and sensitivity.

The sequence derives from a man in his thirties or forties in good health and CMV-seropositive. The chain couples TRBV4-3 to TRBJ2-3, with D possibly being TRBD2 (6 bases). The sequencing sample was made of PBMCs. For the CDR3, the DNA is TGCGCCAGCAGCCAAGATCGGGAGTTCAGCACAGATACGCAGTATTTT. It specifies CASSQDREFSTDTQYF.